The 10 T cell receptor beta chains in this list originate from one sample, sequenced in a study of control samples from healthy donors and cancer patients. Assay: immunoSEQ multiplex PCR; the TCRdb copy retains only in-frame clones and omits some. The table shows 150,000 to 200,000 clones, with 91% occurring only once. Sequencing was performed on blood. The receptors derive from a woman aged 25-40 years in good health.

This chain uses TRBV3-1 (or the pseudogene TRBV3-2) with TRBJ2-3, with D hard to call. Germline values: CDR1 LGHDT, CDR2 YNNKEL (reference sequence). V was pared by 8 bases and J by 5 bases, with 8 bases between. The CDR3 is made up of 11 amino acids. The CDR3 here is CASSVGDTQYF. CDR3 nucleotide sequence: TGTGCCAGCTCTGTAGGAGATACGCAGTATTTT.

Written as DNA, the CDR3 is TGTGCCAGCAGCGTAGCGGGAGACGGTACCTACGAGCAGTACTTC. It encodes CASSVAGDGTYEQYF. This chain connects TRBV9 to TRBJ2-7; weak D call: TRBD2 (6 bases). V shed 0 bases and J shed 2 bases, with 12 bases lying between them. This CDR3 spans 15 amino acids. Germline V gene sequence: CDR1 SGDLS, CDR2 YYNGEE. The full variable domain, in which reference TRBV9 and TRBJ2-7 provide the parts outside the CDR3, is DSGVTQTPKHLITATGQRVTLRCSPRSGDLSVYWYQQSLDQGLQFLIQYYNGEERAKGNILERFSAQQFPDLHSELNLSSLELGDSALYFCASSVAGDGTYEQYFGPGTRLTVT.

This chain joins TRBV19 and TRBJ1-2; tentatively, D is TRBD1 (6 bases). Trimming shortened V by 3 bases and J by 8 bases, and 10 bases separated the two germline ends. The length of the CDR3 is 12 residues. The germline V gene encodes CDR1 LNHDA and CDR2 SQIVND (reference sequence). The CDR3, as DNA: TGTGCCAGTAGTATCTGGCAGGGGGGCTACACCTTC. The encoded protein is CASSIWQGGYTF.

The J gene is TRBJ2-7, the V gene TRBV19; D might be TRBD2 (6 bases). V lost 1 base to trimming and J lost 1 base, with 14 bases between them. Germline V CDR1 and CDR2: LNHDA, SQIVND (reference sequence). The CDR3 is 16 amino acids. The DNA of the CDR3 is TGTGCCAGTAGTATAGCCCTAGGGGCGGGATCCTACGAGCAGTACTTC. Translating gives CASSIALGAGSYEQYF.

The gene calls are TRBV18 and TRBJ2-5, with no clear D. There are 13 residues in the CDR3. V lost 1 base, J lost 5 bases, and 8 bases lay in between. Germline values: CDR1 KGHSH, CDR2 LQKENI. The CDR3 coding sequence is TGTGCCAGCTCACCACAGGGCTGGGAGACCCAGTACTTC. Translated, it gives CASSPQGWETQYF.

The rearrangement uses TRBV27 and TRBJ1-5; TRBD1 matches at 9 bases. Germline CDR1 and CDR2: MNHEY and SMNVEV (reference sequence). CDR3 size: 15 residues. V trimming: 1 base; J trimming: 6 bases; junction bases outside the gene matches: 4. The CDR3 DNA follows: TGTGCCAGCAGTTTATTAGGGACAGGGCGTCAGCCCCAGCATTTT. Protein: CASSLLGTGRQPQHF.

This rearrangement joins TRBV6-4 to TRBJ1-6, with TRBD1 as a possible D gene (5 bases). The germline V and J ends were trimmed by 5 bases and 5 bases, with 7 bases remaining between them. CDR1 is MRHNA, CDR2 SNTAGT, per germline. This CDR3 contains 13 residues. The CDR3 bases are TGTGCCAGCAGTTCCAGGGATAATTCACCCCTCCACTTT. It encodes CASSSRDNSPLHF.

This clone was seen a few times. The chain carries TRBV7-3 and TRBJ2-7; D ambiguous. The germline V gene encodes CDR1 SGHTA and CDR2 FQGTGA. V was pared by 1 base and J by 3 bases, with 10 bases between. The CDR3 contains 14 residues. The CDR3 nucleotides are TGTGCCAGCAGCTTAAGGCCCCCAAACTACGAGCAGTACTTC. This sequence encodes CASSLRPPNYEQYF.

The genes are TRBV19 and TRBJ2-7; 11 bases align to TRBD2. Looked up from germline, CDR1 is LNHDA and CDR2 is SQIVND (reference sequence). V shed 1 base and J 2 bases; nucleotides not matched to a gene: 1. The CDR3 totals 15 residues. Here the CDR3 reads CASSIVTSGTYEQYF. The DNA for the CDR3 is TGTGCCAGTAGTATAGTGACTAGCGGGACCTACGAGCAGTACTTC. Combining the CDR3 with reference TRBV19 and TRBJ2-7 gives the whole variable domain DGGITQSPKYLFRKEGQNVTLSCEQNLNHDAMYWYRQDPGQGLRLIYYSQIVNDFQKGDIAEGYSVSREKKESFPLTVTSAQKNPTAFYLCASSIVTSGTYEQYFGPGTRLTVT.

The chain joins TRBV28 to TRBJ1-5; D uncertain. This CDR3 has 15 amino acids. Germline V gene sequence: CDR1 MDHEN, CDR2 SYDVKM. Trimming shortened V by 0 bases and J by 4 bases, and 10 bases separated the two germline ends. The CDR3 sequence: CASSLWVEGNQPQHF. CDR3 in DNA: TGTGCCAGCAGTTTATGGGTTGAAGGGAATCAGCCCCAGCATTTT.